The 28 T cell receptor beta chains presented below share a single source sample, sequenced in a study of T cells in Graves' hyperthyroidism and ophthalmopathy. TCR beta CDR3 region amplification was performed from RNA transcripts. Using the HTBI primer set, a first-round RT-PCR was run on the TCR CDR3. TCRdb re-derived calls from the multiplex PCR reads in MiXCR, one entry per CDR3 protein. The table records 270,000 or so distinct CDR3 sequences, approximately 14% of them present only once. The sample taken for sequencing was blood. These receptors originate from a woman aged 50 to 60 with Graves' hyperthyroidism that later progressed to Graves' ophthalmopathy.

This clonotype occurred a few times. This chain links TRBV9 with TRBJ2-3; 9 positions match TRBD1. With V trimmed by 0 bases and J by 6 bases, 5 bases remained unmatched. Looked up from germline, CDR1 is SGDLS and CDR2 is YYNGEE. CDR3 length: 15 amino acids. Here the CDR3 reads CASSVGGTGWDTQYF. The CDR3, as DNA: TGTGCCAGCAGCGTAGGAGGGACAGGGTGGGATACGCAGTATTTT.

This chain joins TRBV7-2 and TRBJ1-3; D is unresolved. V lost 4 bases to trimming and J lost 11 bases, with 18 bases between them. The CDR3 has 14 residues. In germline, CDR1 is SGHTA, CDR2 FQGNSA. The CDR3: CASSSGRTSGPIYF. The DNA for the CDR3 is TGTGCCAGCAGCTCCGGCCGAACCAGCGGTCCCATATATTTT.

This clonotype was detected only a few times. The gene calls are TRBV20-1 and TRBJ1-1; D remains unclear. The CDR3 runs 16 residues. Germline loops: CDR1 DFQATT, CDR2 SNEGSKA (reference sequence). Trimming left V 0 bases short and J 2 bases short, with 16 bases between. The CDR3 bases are TGCAGTGCTAGAGATCTGGAGGACGGTCTTAACACTGAAGCTTTCTTT. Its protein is CSARDLEDGLNTEAFF.

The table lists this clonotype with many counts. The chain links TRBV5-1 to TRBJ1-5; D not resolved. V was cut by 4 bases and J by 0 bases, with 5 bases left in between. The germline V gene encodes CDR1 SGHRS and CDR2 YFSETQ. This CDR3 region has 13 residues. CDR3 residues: CASSKGSNQPQHF. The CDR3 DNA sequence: TGCGCCAGCAGCAAGGGTAGCAATCAGCCCCAGCATTTT.

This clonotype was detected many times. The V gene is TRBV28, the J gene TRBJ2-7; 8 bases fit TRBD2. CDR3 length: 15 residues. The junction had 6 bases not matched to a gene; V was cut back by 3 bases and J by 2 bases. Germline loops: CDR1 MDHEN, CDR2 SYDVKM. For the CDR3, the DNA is TGTGCCAGCAGTTTTCCGGGACTAGGGACCTACGAGCAGTACTTC. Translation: CASSFPGLGTYEQYF.

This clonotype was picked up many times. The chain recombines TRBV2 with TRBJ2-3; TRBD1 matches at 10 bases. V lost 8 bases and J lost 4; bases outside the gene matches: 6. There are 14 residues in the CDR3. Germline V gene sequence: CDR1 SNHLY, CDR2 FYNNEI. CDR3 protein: CASGDRGIPDTQYF. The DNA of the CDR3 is TGTGCCAGCGGGGACAGGGGAATCCCAGATACGCAGTATTTT.

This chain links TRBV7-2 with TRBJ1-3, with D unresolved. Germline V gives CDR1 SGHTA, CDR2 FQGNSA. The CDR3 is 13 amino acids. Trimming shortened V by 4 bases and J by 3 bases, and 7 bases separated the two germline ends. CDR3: CASSSSNGNTIYF. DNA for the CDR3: TGTGCCAGCAGCTCGAGCAATGGAAACACCATATATTTT.

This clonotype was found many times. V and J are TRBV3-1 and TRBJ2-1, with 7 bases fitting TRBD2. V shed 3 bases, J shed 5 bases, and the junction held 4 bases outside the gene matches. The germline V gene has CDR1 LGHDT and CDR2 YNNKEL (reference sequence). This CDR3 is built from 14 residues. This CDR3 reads CASSQGLADNEQFF. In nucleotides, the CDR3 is TGTGCCAGCAGCCAGGGGCTAGCGGACAATGAGCAGTTCTTC.

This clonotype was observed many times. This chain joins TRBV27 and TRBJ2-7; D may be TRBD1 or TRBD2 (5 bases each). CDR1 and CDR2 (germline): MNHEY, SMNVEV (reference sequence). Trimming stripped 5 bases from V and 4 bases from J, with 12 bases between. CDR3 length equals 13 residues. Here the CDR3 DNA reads TGTGCCAGCAGTCTGGACGGGGCGTACGAGCAGTACTTC. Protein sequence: CASSLDGAYEQYF.

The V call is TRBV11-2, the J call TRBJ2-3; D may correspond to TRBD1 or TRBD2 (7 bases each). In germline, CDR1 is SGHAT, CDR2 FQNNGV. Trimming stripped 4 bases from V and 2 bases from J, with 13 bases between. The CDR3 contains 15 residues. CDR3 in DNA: TGTGCCAGCAGCTCGACAGGGAGGGCCACAGATACGCAGTATTTT. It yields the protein CASSSTGRATDTQYF.

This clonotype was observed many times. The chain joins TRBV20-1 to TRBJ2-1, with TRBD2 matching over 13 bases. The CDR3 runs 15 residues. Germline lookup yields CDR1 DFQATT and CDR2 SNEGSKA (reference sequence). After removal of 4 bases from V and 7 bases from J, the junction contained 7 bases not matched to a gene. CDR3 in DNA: TGCAGTGCTACAGGACTAGCGGGAGAAATAAATGAGCAGTTCTTC. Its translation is CSATGLAGEINEQFF.

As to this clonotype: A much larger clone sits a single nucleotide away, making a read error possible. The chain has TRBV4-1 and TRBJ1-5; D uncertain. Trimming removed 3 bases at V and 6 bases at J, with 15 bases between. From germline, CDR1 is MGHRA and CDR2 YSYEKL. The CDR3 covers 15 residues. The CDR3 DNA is TGCGCCAGCAGCCATGGCGTACTAGGGTCTCAGCCCCAGCATTTT. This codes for CASSHGVLGSQPQHF.

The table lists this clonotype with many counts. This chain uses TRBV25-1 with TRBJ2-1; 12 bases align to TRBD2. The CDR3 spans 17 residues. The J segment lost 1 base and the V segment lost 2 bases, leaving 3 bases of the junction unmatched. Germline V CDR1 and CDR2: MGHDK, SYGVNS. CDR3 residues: CASSEGTSGRSYNEQFF. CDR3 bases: TGTGCCAGCAGTGAAGGCACTAGCGGGAGGTCCTACAATGAGCAGTTCTTC.

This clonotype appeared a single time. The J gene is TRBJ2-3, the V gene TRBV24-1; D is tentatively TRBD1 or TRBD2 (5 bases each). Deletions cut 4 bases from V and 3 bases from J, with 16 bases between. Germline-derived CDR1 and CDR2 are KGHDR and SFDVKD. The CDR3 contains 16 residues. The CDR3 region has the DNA TGTGCCACCAGTGACAATGAGGGGCGAAGGACAGATACGCAGTATTTT. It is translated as CATSDNEGRRTDTQYF.

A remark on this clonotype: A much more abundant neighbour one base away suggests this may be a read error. The DNA for the CDR3 is TGTGCCAGCACGTTGGAGTACGAGCAGTACTTC. Encoded protein: CASTLEYEQYF. The J gene is TRBJ2-7, the V gene TRBV6-5; D unresolved. CDR3 length: 11 amino acids. From germline, CDR1 is MNHEY and CDR2 SVGAGI. Trimming left V 7 bases short and J 4 bases short, with 8 bases between.

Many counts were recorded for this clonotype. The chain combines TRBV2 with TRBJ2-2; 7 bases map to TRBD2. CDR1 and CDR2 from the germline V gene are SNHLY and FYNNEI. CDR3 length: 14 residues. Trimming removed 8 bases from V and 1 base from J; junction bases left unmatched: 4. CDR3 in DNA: TGTGCCAGCCGGCGGGAGCAGAACACCGGGGAGCTGTTTTTT. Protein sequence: CASRREQNTGELFF.

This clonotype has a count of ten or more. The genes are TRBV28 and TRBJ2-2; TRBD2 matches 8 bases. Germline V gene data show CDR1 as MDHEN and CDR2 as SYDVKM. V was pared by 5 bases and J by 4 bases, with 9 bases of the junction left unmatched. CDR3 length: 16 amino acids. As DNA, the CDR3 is TGTGCCAGCAGTACCCCATCAACTAGCGGCACCGGGGAGCTGTTTTTT. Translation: CASSTPSTSGTGELFF.

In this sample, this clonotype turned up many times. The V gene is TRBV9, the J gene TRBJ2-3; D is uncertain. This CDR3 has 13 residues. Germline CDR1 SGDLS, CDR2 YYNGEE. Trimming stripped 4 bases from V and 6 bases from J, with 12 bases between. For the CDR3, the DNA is TGTGCCAGCAGCTTGTCTTGGCGTGATACGCAGTATTTT. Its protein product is CASSLSWRDTQYF. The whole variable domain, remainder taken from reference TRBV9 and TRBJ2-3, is DSGVTQTPKHLITATGQRVTLRCSPRSGDLSVYWYQQSLDQGLQFLIQYYNGEERAKGNILERFSAQQFPDLHSELNLSSLELGDSALYFCASSLSWRDTQYFGPGTRLTVL.

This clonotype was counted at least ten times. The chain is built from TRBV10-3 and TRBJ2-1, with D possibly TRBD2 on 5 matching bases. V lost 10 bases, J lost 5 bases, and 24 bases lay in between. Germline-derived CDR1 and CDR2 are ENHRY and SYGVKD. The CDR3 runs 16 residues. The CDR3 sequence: CATHEFSDRTDNEQFF. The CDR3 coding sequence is TGTGCCACCCATGAGTTTAGCGACCGAACAGACAATGAGCAGTTCTTC.

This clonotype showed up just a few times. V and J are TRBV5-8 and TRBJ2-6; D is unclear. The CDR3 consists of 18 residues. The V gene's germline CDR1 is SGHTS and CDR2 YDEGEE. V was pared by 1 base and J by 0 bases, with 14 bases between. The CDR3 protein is CASSLFIFASSGANVLTF. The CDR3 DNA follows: TGTGCCAGCAGCTTGTTTATCTTTGCCTCCTCTGGGGCCAACGTCCTGACTTTC. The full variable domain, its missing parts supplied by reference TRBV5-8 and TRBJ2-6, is EAGVTQSPTHLIKTRGQQATLRCSPISGHTSVYWYQQALGLGLQFLLWYDEGEERNRGNFPPRFSGRQFPNYSSELNVNALELEDSALYLCASSLFIFASSGANVLTFGAGSRLTVL.

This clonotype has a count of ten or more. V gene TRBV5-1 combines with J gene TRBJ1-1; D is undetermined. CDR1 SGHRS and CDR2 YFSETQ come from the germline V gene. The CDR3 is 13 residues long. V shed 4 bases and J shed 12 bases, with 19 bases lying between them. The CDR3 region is CASSPAGGQATFF. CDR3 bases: TGCGCCAGCAGCCCTGCTGGAGGTCAGGCTACTTTCTTT.

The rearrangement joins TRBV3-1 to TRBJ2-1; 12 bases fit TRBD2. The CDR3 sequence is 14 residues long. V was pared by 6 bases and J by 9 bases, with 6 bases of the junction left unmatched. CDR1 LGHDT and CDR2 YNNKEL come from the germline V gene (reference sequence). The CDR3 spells CASRPGLAGLEQFF. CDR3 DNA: TGTGCCAGCAGGCCCGGACTAGCGGGACTTGAGCAGTTCTTC.

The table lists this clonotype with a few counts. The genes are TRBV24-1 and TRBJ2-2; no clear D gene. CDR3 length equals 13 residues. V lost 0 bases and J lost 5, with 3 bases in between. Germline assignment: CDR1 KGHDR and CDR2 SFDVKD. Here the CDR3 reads CATSDLETGELFF. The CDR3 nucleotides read TGTGCCACCAGTGATTTGGAGACCGGGGAGCTGTTTTTT.

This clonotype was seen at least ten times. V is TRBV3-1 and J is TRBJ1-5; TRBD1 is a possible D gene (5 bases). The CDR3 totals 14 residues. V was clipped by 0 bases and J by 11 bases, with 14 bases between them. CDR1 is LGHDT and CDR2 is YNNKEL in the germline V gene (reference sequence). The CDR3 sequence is CASSQEGPLGAQHF. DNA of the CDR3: TGTGCCAGCAGCCAAGAGGGACCCCTCGGGGCCCAGCATTTT.

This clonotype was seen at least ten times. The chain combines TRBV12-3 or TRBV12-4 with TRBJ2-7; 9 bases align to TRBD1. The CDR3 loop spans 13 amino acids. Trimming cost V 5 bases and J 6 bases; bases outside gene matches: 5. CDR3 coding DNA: TGTGCCAGCAGTGTACAGGGGGCAGGCGAGCAGTACTTC. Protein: CASSVQGAGEQYF.

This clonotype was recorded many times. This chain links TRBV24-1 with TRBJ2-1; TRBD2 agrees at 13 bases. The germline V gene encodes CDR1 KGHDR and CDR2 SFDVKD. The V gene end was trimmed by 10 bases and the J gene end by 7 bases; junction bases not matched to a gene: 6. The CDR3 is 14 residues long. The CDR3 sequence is CATRTSGSGNEQFF. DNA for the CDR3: TGTGCCACACGGACTAGCGGGAGTGGGAATGAGCAGTTCTTC.

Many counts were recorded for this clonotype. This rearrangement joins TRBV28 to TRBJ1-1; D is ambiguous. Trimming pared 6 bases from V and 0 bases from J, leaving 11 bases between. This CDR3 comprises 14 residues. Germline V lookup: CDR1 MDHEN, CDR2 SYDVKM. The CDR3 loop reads CASSPGRMNTEAFF. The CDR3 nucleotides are TGTGCCAGCAGCCCAGGCAGAATGAACACTGAAGCTTTCTTT.

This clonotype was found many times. The CDR3 DNA reads TGTGCCAGCAGTCAGGGTCCCAATCAGCCCCAGCATTTT. Its protein product is CASSQGPNQPQHF. V gene TRBV9 combines with J gene TRBJ1-5; D is perhaps TRBD1 (5 bases). CDR3 length equals 13 residues. The V gene lost 5 bases and the J gene lost 3 bases, with 9 bases spanning the gap. Germline V CDR1 and CDR2: SGDLS, YYNGEE.